The 9 T cell receptor beta chains reported below all come from one sample, sequenced in a study of shared clonotypes between healthy human individuals. Sequencing was performed with immunoSEQ multiplex PCR; in TCRdb, only in-frame clones are kept and a portion is missing. The sample records under 1,100,000 clones, under 80% being singletons. The source material was memory CD4+ T cells sorted from blood. Indicated subset: CD45RA-negative fraction. These receptors came from a man younger than 35 in good health.

The chain joins TRBV5-5 to TRBJ1-4; the D gene is possibly TRBD1 (5 bases). Germline V gives CDR1 SGHKS, CDR2 YYEKEE (reference sequence). V lost 4 bases and J 5 bases, leaving 12 bases between the germline ends. The CDR3 loop spans 14 amino acids. CDR3 in amino acids: CASSHRGDNEKLFF. DNA for the CDR3: TGTGCCAGCAGCCACCGAGGGGACAATGAAAAACTGTTTTTT.

V and J are TRBV5-5 and TRBJ2-5; D is ambiguous. V was pared by 1 base and J by 9 bases, with 13 bases between. The CDR3 spans 13 residues. The germline CDR1 and CDR2 sequences are SGHKS and YYEKEE (reference sequence). CDR3 in DNA: TGTGCCAGCAGCTTGTCGTCCAACTGGGCCCAGTACTTC. Translating gives CASSLSSNWAQYF.

The rearrangement uses TRBV7-6 and TRBJ2-5; D is tentatively TRBD1 or TRBD2 (5 bases each). V was cut by 0 bases and J by 3 bases, with 14 bases left in between. The CDR3 runs to 16 residues. From germline, CDR1 is SGHVS and CDR2 FNYEAQ. The DNA for the CDR3 is TGTGCCAGCAGCTTAGCCCCGGTGGGGGTAGAAGAGACCCAGTACTTC. It encodes CASSLAPVGVEETQYF.

The CDR3: CASSPLAEFNEKLFF. Written as DNA, the CDR3 is TGTGCCAGCAGCCCCCTCGCGGAATTTAACGAAAAACTGTTTTTT. This rearrangement joins TRBV6-5 to TRBJ1-4; D is unclear. V was cut by 6 bases and J by 8 bases, with 19 bases left in between. The CDR3 sequence is 15 residues long. The germline gives CDR1 MNHEY, CDR2 SVGAGI.

A single count supports this clone. This sample includes further DNA sequences coding for the same CDR3. This chain links TRBV5-1 with TRBJ1-1; the D is unclear. Looked up from germline, CDR1 is SGHRS and CDR2 is YFSETQ. Trimming cost V 0 bases and J 1 base, with 4 bases left between them. The length of the CDR3 is 13 residues. CDR3: CASSLGKNTEAFF. The CDR3 nucleotides are TGCGCCAGCAGCTTGGGTAAGAACACTGAAGCTTTCTTT.

This chain links TRBV28 with TRBJ1-6; 8 nucleotides align to TRBD1. CDR1 is MDHEN and CDR2 is SYDVKM in the germline V gene. This CDR3 has 15 residues. The V segment lost 3 bases and the J segment 7 bases; nucleotides outside the gene matches: 5. The CDR3 nucleotides read TGTGCCAGCAGTTTTCATCAGGGGGCGAATTCACCCCTCCACTTT. This encodes CASSFHQGANSPLHF.

This clone was observed at least ten times. The V gene is TRBV30, the J gene TRBJ2-7, with D possibly TRBD1 on 5 matching bases. Trimming removed 0 bases from V and 3 bases from J, with 18 bases in between. The CDR3 totals 16 residues. Germline V CDR1 and CDR2: GTSNPN, SVGIG (reference sequence). The CDR3 nucleotides are TGTGCCTGGAGTGTACTTTGGGGCAGAGGTAACTACGAGCAGTACTTC. Amino acid sequence: CAWSVLWGRGNYEQYF.

The chain links TRBV6-5 to TRBJ1-1; D is ambiguous. V was cut by 6 bases and J by 1 base, with 15 bases left in between. The CDR3 loop spans 15 amino acids. Germline CDR1 and CDR2: MNHEY and SVGAGI. The CDR3 coding sequence is TGTGCCAGCAGACGACACCTAAATGAGAACACTGAAGCTTTCTTT. It translates to CASRRHLNENTEAFF.

The V call is TRBV19, the J call TRBJ1-5; tentative D call: TRBD1 (6 bases). V was clipped by 5 bases and J by 0 bases, with 11 bases between them. Germline V gives CDR1 LNHDA, CDR2 SQIVND (reference sequence). The CDR3 is 15 amino acids. The CDR3, as DNA: TGTGCCAGTAGTGCCCCCAGGGGTAGCAATCAGCCCCAGCATTTT. Its translation is CASSAPRGSNQPQHF.